The clone carrying this T cell receptor (beta chain) has just a few counts. The record originates from a study of sequential checkpoint blockade in melanoma. Whole-study context: DNA from 91 pretreatment tumor samples underwent TCRβ immunosequencing. After nivolumab or ipilimumab alone, about two dozen patients had week-13 rebiopsies.

The treatment denotes: randomized to nivolumab then ipilimumab (arm A) or the reverse (arm B). Patients had received no earlier DNA-damaging chemotherapy. TCRdb's copy holds only in-frame clones and misses some; the assay was immunoSEQ multiplex PCR. The sample lists some 18,000 clones; under 85% were seen once. This CDR3 is 13 amino acids long. V was shortened by 7 bases and J by 2 bases, with 9 bases between the two germline ends. Germline assignment: CDR1 MNHGY and CDR2 SAAAGT. This TCR derives from a human donor with melanoma. Sequenced material: tumor tissue (inferred from file names), taken from a patient given nivolumab and ipilimumab in sequence. The J gene is TRBJ2-4, the V gene TRBV6-8; perhaps TRBD2 as D (5 bases). Here the CDR3 reads CASTAGPKNIQYF. DNA for the CDR3: TGTGCCAGCACTGCGGGCCCCAAAAACATTCAGTACTTC.